This T cell receptor beta chain comes out of a study of cytomegalovirus exposure and HLA in healthy donors (dated by TCRdb to 2016 to 2017). General notes on the study: An earlier analysis of approximately 640 of the donors reported 250 to 350 Gb of sequence data and about 100 million unique TCR beta sequences from some 180 million T cells. An early release covering approximately 600 HLA-typed donors comprised approximately 290 gigabases of sequencing data and around 86 million unique TCR sequences. Of the 398 genotyped donors, over 80% were placed in the genetic ancestry cluster associated with self-reported Caucasian donors. The study aimed to test whether cataloging public T cell receptors could reveal signatures of past pathogen exposure. The study profiled the T cell repertoires of about 640 subjects by immunosequencing and related them to cytomegalovirus serostatus. Along with the approximately 600-subject first cohort, a separate validation cohort of approximately 110 different subjects was used. The study combined high-throughput TCR immunosequencing, statistical association of individual TCRs with disease status, and machine learning to predict cytomegalovirus infection status. In a later analysis, previously published TCR beta repertoires from hundreds of donors were re-analyzed and high-resolution HLA genotyping was added so that TCR occurrence patterns could be studied. The later analysis used no new phenotypic data to find candidate immune exposures, relying instead on TCR beta sequences and their occurrence across donors. An earlier analysis of 587 of the donors applied high-throughput TCR beta sequencing to assess whether each TCR beta V gene segment acted as functional or pseudogenic. Donor age, sex, ethnicity and CMV serostatus were collected together with the repertoire data. In a later genetic analysis, genome-wide SNP genotypes for about three fifths of the roughly 670 donors were used, and that subset was treated as a discovery cohort. Every discovery cohort repertoire had been produced on one sequencing platform. Both class I and class II loci were covered by HLA typing, at four-digit resolution. The number of typed donors differed by locus: roughly 629-640 for A, B, C, DRB1 and DQB1; 522 for DQA1; roughly 600 for DPA1; and approximately 450 for DPB1. Because of strong linkage in the cohort, roughly five DR-DQ haplotypes were treated as single units for association and clustering. Among some 410 genotyped donors of the cohort, an average of roughly 230,000 unique TCR beta nucleotide sequences was sequenced per donor, of which 15% to 20% were non-productive.

Here is what the overall study found, with its caveats: When HLA alleles, especially DR and DQ, strongly co-occurred, attributing TCR associations to individual alleles was difficult. According to a later genetic analysis, donors in an Asian-associated ancestry cluster had fewer N-insertions in productive TCRs than the approximately 700-donor mean. A later analysis found that most CMV-associated TCR beta chains appeared HLA-restricted, with HLA associations seemingly driven largely by CMV exposure. A later analysis found that HLA-associated TCR beta chains were more clonally expanded and had lower generation probabilities than equally common non-associated chains. According to the authors, the approach could potentially be generalized to other disease states and immunological phenotypes. In a later analysis, TCR association rates were found to vary across HLA loci, with the most associated TCRs seen for DRB1 alleles and the fewest for HLA-C alleles. The only immune exposure information available for the cohort was CMV serostatus. In vitro tests confirmed that a few of the cytomegalovirus-associated TCR beta chains recognize cytomegalovirus antigens. The classifier was reported to diagnose cytomegalovirus status with high specificity and sensitivity in both the original cohort and the validation cohort. An earlier analysis of 587 of the donors showed that most TCR beta V segments appeared in productive rearrangements either about 87% or about 30% of the time, which broadly matched IMGT annotations. A further reported finding was that TCR beta sequences accurately predicted the HLA-A and HLA-B alleles for most subjects in the first cohort. A later genetic analysis associated a missense DCLRE1C variant with V-gene and J-gene trimming of TCR beta chains, and an independent cohort replicated the association. At a false discovery rate of 0.05, a later analysis linked 16,951 TCR beta sequences to specific HLA alleles. Some IMGT-functional V segments, including TRBV6-2 and TRBV6-3, could not be distinguished by the 87-base-pair reads and were therefore excluded. Linkage disequilibrium might explain the correlated functional status among segregating V segments, but an unknown experimental factor could not be excluded. A total of roughly 160 TCR beta chains were listed by the study as associated with cytomegalovirus. A later analysis reported that several top co-occurrence clusters appeared linked to parvovirus B19, influenza, CMV and Epstein-Barr virus. Because HLA typing was unavailable for some donors at each locus, only the typed subset was used in association tests. A cluster of highly shared sequence variants was judged likely to be a technical artifact of the sequencing pipeline. Approximately 18 rarely observed V segments, including chromosome 9 orphons, were excluded from the earlier analysis of a few hundred of the donors because counts were too low. While some public TCRs were present in many individuals, most TCR sequences turned up only very rarely across donors. Sequencing depth was assumed to be roughly uniform across donors in the presence/absence analyses, though that assumption may not hold. The cohort was sequenced for TCR beta chains only, and without alpha or paired-chain data the features that could be detected were limited.

The CDR3, cysteine through phenylalanine, is 15 amino acids long. Only the CDR3 DNA is retained, 45 bases long and in frame from the first base. V loses 5 bases, J loses 4 bases, and the germline ends lie 14 bases apart. The germline V gene (reference sequence) gives CDR1 as SEHNR and CDR2 as FQNEAQ. Library preparation was by the immunoSEQ multiplex PCR assay. For the multiplex PCR, a mixture combining 60 forward primers for TCR Vbeta segments and 13 reverse primers for TCR Jbeta segments was used. The CDR3 region of rearranged TCR beta genes was amplified from genomic DNA by a multiplex PCR assay. On the Illumina HiSeq System, the amplified TCR beta libraries were sequenced as 87-base-pair reads. The authors processed their data as follows. A later analysis counted tens of millions of unique TCR beta chains across the 690 or so repertoires, and 9 million to 14 million of these chains were shared by at least two donors. A nearest-neighbor algorithm error-corrected the raw reads and collapsed the reads into unique sequences, merging closely related sequences to remove PCR and sequencing errors. To assign V, D and J gene segments, CDR3 sequences were aligned to IMGT reference sequences. For a sequence to be retained, a match of at least six nucleotides was required to both a V gene segment and a J gene segment. Rearrangements were called productive when the CDR3 lacked stop codons and stayed in frame with V and J; all others were non-productive. Following IMGT convention, CDR3 was defined as the stretch from the second conserved V-encoded cysteine to the conserved J-encoded phenylalanine. The earlier analysis of about 610 of the donors excluded any sequence lacking an unambiguous match to a single V gene segment. An earlier analysis of some 610 of the donors called V segments functional above 56.7% productive rearrangements and segregating when the between-donor standard deviation exceeded 5%. A statistical classification framework was developed to diagnose cytomegalovirus status using the catalog of TCR beta chain sequences. In a later analysis, V and J genes were assigned by comparing TCR nucleotide sequences against IMGT/GENE-DB human TR gene sequences. The TCRdist pipeline was used in a later analysis to assign CDR3 sequences and most-parsimonious VDJ recombination scenarios. In a later analysis, each TCR beta chain was defined by its CDR3 amino acid sequence together with its V-gene family, and reads lacking a unique V-gene family were excluded. As a way to deal with suspected cross-contamination and a sequencing artifact, a later analysis dropped approximately 570 nucleotide sequences that were highly shared and had low generation probability. For each public chain, a later analysis derived a clonal expansion index from normalized ranks of inferred template counts within each repertoire. Generation probabilities in a later analysis came from a VDJ recombination model fitted to out-of-frame rearrangements, and those results were checked against IGoR. In a later analysis, hypergeometric tests were used to score TCR-TCR, TCR-HLA and TCR-CMV co-occurrence, with a repertoire-size bias correction applied to TCR pairs. In a later analysis, false discovery rates were estimated by permuting HLA or CMV assignments 20 times. In a later analysis, co-occurring TCRs were grouped using DBSCAN, and TCRdist sequence similarity was added for clustering within HLA-allele-positive subsets. Repertoires with fewer than 30,000 or more than 120,000 public chains, plus five repertoires with anomalous nucleotide sharing, were excluded from co-occurrence clustering. TCRdb retrieved this table from immuneACCESS and kept in-frame rearrangements only. Not all clones are present; in checked studies, unresolved V genes account for under half, and no reason is known for the remainder. That table supplies the V and J calls and clone size; D and trimming were determined from the DNA. Present in this sample are approximately 190,000 clones, about 80% of which were seen just once. Clones ranked in the top ten supply roughly 2.8% of the sample.

A remark on this clone: The antigen it recognizes is unknown. Per-nucleotide qualities are absent, and no much larger clonotype sits a single base away.

The cohort comprised some 700 healthy bone marrow donors. All cohort members were sampled while nominally healthy, although unrecorded immune exposures were likely present. The donor tested CMV seropositive, placing the donor among the 290 or so seropositive members of the cohort. A peripheral blood sample was collected from each donor, and TCR beta sequencing was performed on peripheral blood mononuclear cells. Genomic DNA extraction from the blood cell samples was performed with the Qiagen DNeasy Blood Extraction Kit. The sequence links TRBV7-9 to TRBJ2-2, with TRBD1 tentatively as D gene (6 bases match). The source is a woman between 50 and 59 years old in good health and CMV-seropositive. The sequenced sample consisted of PBMCs. The sequence in DNA is TGTGCCAGCAGCCTCCGACAGGCCACCACCGGGGAGCTGTTTTTT. Translated, this is CASSLRQATTGELFF.